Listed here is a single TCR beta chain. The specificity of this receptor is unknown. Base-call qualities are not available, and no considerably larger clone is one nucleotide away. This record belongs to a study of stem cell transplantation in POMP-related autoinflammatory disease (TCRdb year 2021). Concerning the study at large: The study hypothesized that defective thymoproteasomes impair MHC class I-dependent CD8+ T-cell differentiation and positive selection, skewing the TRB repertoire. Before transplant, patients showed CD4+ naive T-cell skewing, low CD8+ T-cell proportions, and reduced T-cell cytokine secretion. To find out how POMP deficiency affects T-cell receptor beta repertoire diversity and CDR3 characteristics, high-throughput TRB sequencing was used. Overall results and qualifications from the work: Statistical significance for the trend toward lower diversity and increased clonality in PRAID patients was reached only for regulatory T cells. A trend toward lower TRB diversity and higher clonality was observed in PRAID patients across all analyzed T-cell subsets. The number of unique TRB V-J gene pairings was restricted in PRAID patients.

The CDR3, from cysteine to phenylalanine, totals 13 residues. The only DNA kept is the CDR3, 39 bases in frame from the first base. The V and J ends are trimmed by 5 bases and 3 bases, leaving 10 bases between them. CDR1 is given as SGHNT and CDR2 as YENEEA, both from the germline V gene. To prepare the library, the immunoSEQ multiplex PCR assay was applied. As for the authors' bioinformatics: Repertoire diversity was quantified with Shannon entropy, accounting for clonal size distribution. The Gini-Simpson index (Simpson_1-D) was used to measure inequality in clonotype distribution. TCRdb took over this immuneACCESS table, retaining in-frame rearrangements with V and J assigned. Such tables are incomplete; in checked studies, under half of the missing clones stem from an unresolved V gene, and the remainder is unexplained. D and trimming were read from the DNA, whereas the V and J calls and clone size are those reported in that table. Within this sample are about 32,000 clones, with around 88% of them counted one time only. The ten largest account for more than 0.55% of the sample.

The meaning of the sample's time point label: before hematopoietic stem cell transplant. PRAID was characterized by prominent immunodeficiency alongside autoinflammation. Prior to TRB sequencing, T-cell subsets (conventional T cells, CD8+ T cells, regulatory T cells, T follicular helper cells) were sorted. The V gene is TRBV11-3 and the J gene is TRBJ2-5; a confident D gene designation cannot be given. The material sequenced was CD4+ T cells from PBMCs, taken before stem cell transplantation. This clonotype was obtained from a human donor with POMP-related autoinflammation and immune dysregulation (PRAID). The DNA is TGTGCCAGCAGCCAAGGTCCCGAAGAGACCCAGTACTTC. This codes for CASSQGPEETQYF. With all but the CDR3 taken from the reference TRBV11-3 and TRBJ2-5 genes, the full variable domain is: EAGVVQSPRYKIIEKKQPVAFWCNPISGHNTLYWYLQNLGQGPELLIRYENEEAVDDSQLPKDRFSAERLKGVDSTLKIQPAELGDSAVYLCASSQGPEETQYFGPGTRLLVL.